Each of the 29 T cell receptor beta chains below was sequenced from the same sample in a study of CXCR3-negative and CXCR3-positive naive CD8 T cells. The authors made the TRB cDNA libraries by 5' RACE using UMI labels. TCRdb processed the 5' RACE reads again and assigns one entry to each CDR3 protein, with no DNA. This listing includes 41,000 or so distinct CDR3 sequences. The sequenced sample was naive CXCR3- CD8+ T cells from blood. Subset given: CD45RO-CCR7+CD27+CD95- naive CD8+ T cells lacking CXCR3 (TNR3-). The receptors here all came from a human donor in good health. Some clones in this sample may be carry-over from other donors' samples.

The rearrangement uses TRBV6-5 and TRBJ2-2. The CDR3 is 15 amino acids. The germline CDR1 and CDR2 sequences are MNHEY and SVGAGI. This CDR3 reads CASSYSRAATGELFF.

The rearrangement joins TRBV28 to TRBJ2-3. Germline CDR1 is MDHEN and CDR2 is SYDVKM. This CDR3 comprises 15 residues. CDR3 region: CASSLMYESTDTQYF.

This chain connects TRBV29-1 to TRBJ2-1; the D call of TRBD2 rests on TCRdb alone, since no DNA is present to check it. CDR3 length: 19 amino acids. The germline V gene has CDR1 SQVTM and CDR2 ANQGSEA. The CDR3 reads CSVDFQQTSGRGPYNEQFF.

V usage is TRBV29-1 and J usage is TRBJ2-7. Germline V CDR1 and CDR2: SQVTM, ANQGSEA. The CDR3 consists of 12 residues. CDR3 residues: CSVEDNSYEQYF.

The CDR3 is CASSGTGAMNTEAFF. V gene TRBV27 combines with J gene TRBJ1-1; TCRdb calls TRBD1, which cannot be checked without DNA. This CDR3 comprises 15 residues. Germline values: CDR1 MNHEY, CDR2 SMNVEV (reference sequence).

The CDR3 here is CASSPTGDYEQYF. This chain joins TRBV14 and TRBJ2-7. This CDR3 has 13 residues. Per the germline V gene, CDR1 is SGHDN and CDR2 is FVKESK.

This chain joins TRBV5-4 and TRBJ2-7. The CDR3 is 15 amino acids. CDR1 is SGHNT and CDR2 is YYREEE in the germline V gene (reference sequence). This CDR3 reads CASRLGQSASYEQYF.

The rearrangement uses TRBV28 and TRBJ2-7. This CDR3 has 12 amino acids. Germline CDR1 and CDR2: MDHEN and SYDVKM. CDR3 protein: CASSDFSYEQYF.

The CDR3 loop is CASSQERDPGSAGTYNEQFF. The genes are TRBV3-1 and TRBJ2-1; TCRdb's D call, TRBD1, is unchecked because there is no DNA. The CDR3 has 20 residues. Germline lookup yields CDR1 LGHDT and CDR2 YNNKEL (reference sequence).

This chain joins TRBV5-6 and TRBJ2-6. This CDR3 is 12 amino acids long. From germline, CDR1 is SGHDT and CDR2 YYEEEE. Here the CDR3 reads CASNSGANVLTF.

This clonotype is classed as medium-sized by frequency. V is TRBV10-2 and J is TRBJ2-7. There are 13 residues in the CDR3. Looked up from germline, CDR1 is WSHSY and CDR2 is SAAADI. The CDR3 here is CASSDASSYEQYF.

V is TRBV28 and J is TRBJ2-4; TCRdb picks TRBD1, but there is no DNA to check that call. From germline, CDR1 is MDHEN and CDR2 SYDVKM. CDR3 length equals 15 residues. The CDR3 spells CASSPVLKAKNIQYF.

The J gene is TRBJ2-5, the V gene TRBV19; there is no DNA to check the TCRdb D call of TRBD1. The CDR3 contains 18 residues. Looked up from germline, CDR1 is LNHDA and CDR2 is SQIVND (reference sequence). This CDR3 reads CASAPTRDVQFYQETQYF.

The J gene is TRBJ2-7, the V gene TRBV5-4; TCRdb picks TRBD2, but there is no DNA to check that call. In germline, CDR1 is SGHNT, CDR2 YYREEE (reference sequence). The CDR3 consists of 14 residues. CDR3: CASSLGLASYEQYF.

The chain combines TRBV6-2 or TRBV6-3 with TRBJ1-1; TCRdb calls TRBD1, which cannot be checked without DNA. The CDR3 has 14 amino acids. The germline V gene encodes CDR1 MNHEY and CDR2 SVGEGT. CDR3 amino acids: CASSYFQGNTEAFF.

V usage is TRBV28 and J usage is TRBJ2-1; TCRdb's assignment of TRBD2 cannot be checked, as there is no DNA. The CDR3 extends over 17 amino acids. Germline V CDR1 and CDR2: MDHEN, SYDVKM. The CDR3 region is CASRRLDSGAPYNEQFF.

The J gene is TRBJ2-7, the V gene TRBV29-1; absent DNA, TCRdb's TRBD1 call cannot be checked. Germline V CDR1 and CDR2: SQVTM, ANQGSEA. The CDR3 has 15 amino acids. The CDR3: CSVQTAGGFDYEQYF.

V gene TRBV12-3 or TRBV12-4 combines with J gene TRBJ2-3. The CDR3 is 15 amino acids. The CDR3 protein is CASSLRASGTDTQYF.

The chain couples TRBV6-5 to TRBJ2-2; no DNA is available, so the TRBD2 call from TCRdb remains unchecked. Looked up from germline, CDR1 is MNHEY and CDR2 is SVGAGI. This CDR3 comprises 14 residues. The CDR3 sequence is CASSSPLGAGELFF.

V and J are TRBV9 and TRBJ2-1; TCRdb names TRBD2, which stays unverified in the absence of DNA. Germline loops: CDR1 SGDLS, CDR2 YYNGEE. This CDR3 region has 14 residues. CDR3 residues: CASSVETSFNEQFF.

The V call is TRBV24-1, the J call TRBJ2-2; TCRdb reports TRBD2, a call that lacks DNA to check it against. Germline-derived CDR1 and CDR2 are KGHDR and SFDVKD. This CDR3 spans 15 amino acids. The chain's CDR3 is CATRDREGLAGELFF.

The rearrangement uses TRBV29-1 and TRBJ2-1; with no DNA, the TCRdb D assignment of TRBD2 cannot be verified. The CDR3 loop spans 16 amino acids. CDR1 and CDR2 from the germline V gene are SQVTM and ANQGSEA. The CDR3 sequence is CSVEDIAGARADEQFF.

This sequence joins TRBV29-1 and TRBJ2-1; TCRdb picks TRBD1, but there is no DNA to check that call. CDR1 is SQVTM and CDR2 is ANQGSEA in the germline V gene. This CDR3 is 13 amino acids long. Here the CDR3 reads CSVEDLTVDEQFF.

This chain links TRBV20-1 with TRBJ1-5; TCRdb gives TRBD1 as the D gene, but with no DNA this cannot be confirmed. CDR3 length equals 15 residues. CDR1 DFQATT and CDR2 SNEGSKA come from the germline V gene (reference sequence). This CDR3 is CSASSGQGGHQPQHF.

This sequence joins TRBV13 and TRBJ1-2; no DNA is available, so the TRBD1 call from TCRdb remains unchecked. This CDR3 comprises 11 residues. Germline-derived CDR1 and CDR2 are PRHDT and FYEKMQ (reference sequence). CDR3 amino acids: CASSDRGGYTF.

The chain is built from TRBV6-5 and TRBJ2-1; absent DNA, TCRdb's TRBD1 call cannot be checked. In germline, CDR1 is MNHEY, CDR2 SVGAGI. The CDR3 is made up of 18 amino acids. CDR3 in amino acids: CASSYFPRLVGVDNEQFF.

V gene TRBV4-2 combines with J gene TRBJ2-5; TCRdb lists TRBD1, though no DNA is available to test this call. Germline V gives CDR1 LGHNA, CDR2 YNFKEQ. The CDR3 is 17 residues long. The CDR3 sequence is CASSQDGDRGFLETQYF.

This rearrangement joins TRBV12-3 or TRBV12-4 to TRBJ1-1. The CDR3 extends over 12 amino acids. The CDR3 spells CASSYLNTEAFF.

V usage is TRBV7-6 and J usage is TRBJ2-3; TCRdb proposes TRBD1, but this gene call is untestable without DNA. The CDR3 covers 15 residues. Germline V CDR1 and CDR2: SGHVS, FNYEAQ. CDR3: CASSFRDRGVDTQYF.